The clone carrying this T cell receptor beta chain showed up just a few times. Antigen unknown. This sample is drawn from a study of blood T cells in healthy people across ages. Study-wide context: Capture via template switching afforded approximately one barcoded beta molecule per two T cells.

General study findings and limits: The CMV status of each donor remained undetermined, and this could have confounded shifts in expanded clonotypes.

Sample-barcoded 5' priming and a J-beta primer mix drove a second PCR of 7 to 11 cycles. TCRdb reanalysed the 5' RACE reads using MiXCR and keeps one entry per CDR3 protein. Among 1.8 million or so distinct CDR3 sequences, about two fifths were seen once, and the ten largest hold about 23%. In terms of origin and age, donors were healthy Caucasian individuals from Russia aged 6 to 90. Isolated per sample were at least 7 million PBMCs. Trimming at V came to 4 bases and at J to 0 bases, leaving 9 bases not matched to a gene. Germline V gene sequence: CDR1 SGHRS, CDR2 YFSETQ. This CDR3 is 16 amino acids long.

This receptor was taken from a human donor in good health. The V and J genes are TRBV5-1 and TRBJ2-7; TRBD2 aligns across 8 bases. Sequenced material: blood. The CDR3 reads CASSLSGGADSYEQYF. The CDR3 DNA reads TGCGCCAGCAGCCTTTCGGGAGGGGCCGACTCCTACGAGCAGTACTTC. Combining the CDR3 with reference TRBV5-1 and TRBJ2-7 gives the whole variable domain KAGVTQTPRYLIKTRGQQVTLSCSPISGHRSVSWYQQTPGQGLQFLFEYFSETQRNKGNFPGRFSGRQFSNSRSEMNVSTLELGDSALYLCASSLSGGADSYEQYFGPGTRLTVT.